The next 9 T cell receptor beta chains were all read from a single sample in a study of T-cell memory formation after mild COVID-19. TCRdb re-derived calls from the 5' RACE reads in MiXCR, one entry per CDR3 protein. The top ten clones hold 22% of a sample with about 350,000 distinct CDR3 sequences, around 14% of them seen once. The sample comprised PBMCs or a T cell subset sorted from them (not recorded which). All receptors derive from a man in his late teens or twenties who had mild COVID-19 (a few samples of this study predate the infection). Cell type and time point are not known.

The J gene is TRBJ2-3, the V gene TRBV15; no reliable D call. The V end was cut by 4 bases, the J end by 1 base, with 12 bases between. Germline values: CDR1 LNHNV, CDR2 YYDKDF (reference sequence). The CDR3 is 15 amino acids. The CDR3 DNA follows: TGTGCCACCAGCATCTCCCTCGGAGGCACAGATACGCAGTATTTT. Encoded protein: CATSISLGGTDTQYF.

The CDR3 DNA reads TGTGCCAGCAGCGTAGAAGCAGGGGAGAACACTGAAGCTTTCTTT. Its translation: CASSVEAGENTEAFF. V is TRBV9 and J is TRBJ1-1; a possible D gene is TRBD1 (6 bases). Trimming cost V 0 bases and J 1 base, with 10 bases left between them. CDR3 length equals 15 residues. Per the germline V gene, CDR1 is SGDLS and CDR2 is YYNGEE.

The gene calls are TRBV2 and TRBJ2-1; D call uncertain. Germline V gene sequence: CDR1 SNHLY, CDR2 FYNNEI. V shed 6 bases and J shed 9 bases, with 6 bases lying between them. The CDR3 totals 10 residues. The CDR3 protein is CASRYSEQFF. DNA for the CDR3: TGTGCCAGCAGATATAGTGAGCAGTTCTTC.

In this sample, this clonotype turned up many times. The chain combines TRBV7-9 with TRBJ1-5, with D possibly being TRBD1 (6 bases). This CDR3 comprises 14 residues. Germline lookup yields CDR1 SEHNR and CDR2 FQNEAQ (reference sequence). The ends were cut back, 8 bases at V and 6 bases at J, with 17 bases in the middle. This chain's CDR3 is CASGGQDLIQPQHF. CDR3 sequence (DNA): TGTGCCAGCGGGGGGCAGGACCTCATTCAGCCCCAGCATTTT.

The rearrangement joins TRBV12-3 or TRBV12-4 to TRBJ1-5; TRBD1 matches 9 bases. The CDR3 is 16 amino acids. Trimming at V came to 5 bases and at J to 3 bases, leaving 8 bases not matched to a gene. In DNA, the CDR3 is TGTGCCAGCAGTGCCGCCGGGACAGGGCTCAATCAGCCCCAGCATTTT. This codes for CASSAAGTGLNQPQHF.

Comment on this clonotype: One end of the junction does not line up with germline, which may come from a read error. The chain couples TRBV9 to TRBJ1-6; no clear D. CDR1 SGDLS and CDR2 YYNGEE come from the germline V gene. The CDR3 is 16 amino acids. This chain's CDR3 is CTSSVTVSRKSSPLHF. The CDR3 region has the DNA TGTACCAGCAGCGTAACAGTTTCGAGGAAGAGTTCACCCCTCCACTTT. Drawing the rest from reference TRBV9 and TRBJ1-6, the complete variable domain is DSGVTQTPKHLITATGQRVTLRCSPRSGDLSVYWYQQSLDQGLQFLIQYYNGEERAKGNILERFSAQQFPDLHSELNLSSLELGDSALYFCTSSVTVSRKSSPLHFGNGTRLTVT.

The J gene is TRBJ1-6, the V gene TRBV5-5; TRBD1 is a possible D gene (6 bases). V lost 1 base to trimming and J lost 7 bases, with 15 bases between them. CDR3 length equals 16 residues. CDR1 and CDR2 (germline): SGHKS, YYEKEE (reference sequence). CDR3 protein: CASSLRAGAGNSPLHF. For the CDR3, the DNA is TGTGCCAGCAGCTTGAGAGCAGGGGCCGGGAATTCACCCCTCCACTTT.

At least ten counts were recorded for this clonotype. The J gene is TRBJ2-2, the V gene TRBV7-2, with TRBD2 matching 8 bases. The germline V gene encodes CDR1 SGHTA and CDR2 FQGNSA. Germline trimming cut 6 bases from V and 4 bases from J; bases unmatched to any gene: 7. This CDR3 has 15 amino acids. CDR3 sequence reads: CASRAGGPITGELFF. The CDR3 DNA sequence: TGTGCCAGCAGGGCGGGGGGTCCAATCACCGGGGAGCTGTTTTTT.

The chain couples TRBV6-5 to TRBJ2-1; 10 bases align to TRBD2. The CDR3 has 11 residues. V shed 6 bases, J shed 14 bases, and the junction held 4 bases outside the gene matches. In germline, CDR1 is MNHEY, CDR2 SVGAGI. CDR3 region: CASRLGTSEFF. The CDR3 coding sequence is TGTGCCAGCAGACTGGGGACTAGCGAGTTCTTC.